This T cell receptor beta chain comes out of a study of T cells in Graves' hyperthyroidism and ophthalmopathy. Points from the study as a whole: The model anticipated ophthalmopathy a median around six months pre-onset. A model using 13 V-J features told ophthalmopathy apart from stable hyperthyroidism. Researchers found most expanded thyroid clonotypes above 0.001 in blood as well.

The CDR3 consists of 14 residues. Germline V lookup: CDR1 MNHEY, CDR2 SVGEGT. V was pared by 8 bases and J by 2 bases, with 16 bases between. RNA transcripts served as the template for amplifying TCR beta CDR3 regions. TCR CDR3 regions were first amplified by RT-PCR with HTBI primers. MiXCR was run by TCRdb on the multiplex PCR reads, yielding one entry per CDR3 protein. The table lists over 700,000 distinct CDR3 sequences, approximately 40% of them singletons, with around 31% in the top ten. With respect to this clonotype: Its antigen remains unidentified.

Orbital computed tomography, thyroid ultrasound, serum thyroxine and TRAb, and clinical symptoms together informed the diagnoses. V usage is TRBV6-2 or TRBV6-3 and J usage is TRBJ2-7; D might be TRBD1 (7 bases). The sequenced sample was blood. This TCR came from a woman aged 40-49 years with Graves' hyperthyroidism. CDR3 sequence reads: CASVSTGRTYEQYF. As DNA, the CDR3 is TGTGCCAGCGTATCGACAGGGAGGACCTACGAGCAGTACTTC.